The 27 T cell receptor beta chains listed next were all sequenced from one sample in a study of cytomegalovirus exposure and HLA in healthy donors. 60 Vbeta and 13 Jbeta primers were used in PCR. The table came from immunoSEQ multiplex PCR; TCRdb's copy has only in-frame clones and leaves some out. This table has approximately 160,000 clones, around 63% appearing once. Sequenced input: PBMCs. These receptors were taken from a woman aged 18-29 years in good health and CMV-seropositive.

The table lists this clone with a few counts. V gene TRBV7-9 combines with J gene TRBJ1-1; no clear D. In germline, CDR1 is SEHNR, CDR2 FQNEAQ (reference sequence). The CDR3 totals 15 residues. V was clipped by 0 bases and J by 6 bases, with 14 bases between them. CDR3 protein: CASSLALLNSPEAFF. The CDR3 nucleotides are TGTGCCAGCAGCTTAGCGCTCTTAAACAGCCCTGAAGCTTTCTTT.

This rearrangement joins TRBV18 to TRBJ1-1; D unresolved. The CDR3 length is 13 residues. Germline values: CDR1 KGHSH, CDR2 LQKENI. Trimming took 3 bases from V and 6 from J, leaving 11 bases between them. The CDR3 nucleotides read TGTGCCAGCTCACCCCGCTTGGCAGCTGAAGCTTTCTTT. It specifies CASSPRLAAEAFF.

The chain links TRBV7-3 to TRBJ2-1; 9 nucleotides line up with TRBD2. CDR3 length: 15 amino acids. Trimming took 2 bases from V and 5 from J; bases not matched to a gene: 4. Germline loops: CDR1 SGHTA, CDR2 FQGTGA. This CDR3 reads CASSLRLAGNNEQFF. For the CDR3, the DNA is TGTGCCAGCAGCTTACGGCTAGCGGGAAACAATGAGCAGTTCTTC.

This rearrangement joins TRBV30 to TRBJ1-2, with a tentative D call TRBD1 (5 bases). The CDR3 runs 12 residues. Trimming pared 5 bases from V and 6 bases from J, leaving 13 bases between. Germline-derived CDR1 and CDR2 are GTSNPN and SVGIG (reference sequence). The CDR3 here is CAWGTGPHGYTF. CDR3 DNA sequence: TGTGCCTGGGGTACAGGTCCCCATGGCTACACCTTC.

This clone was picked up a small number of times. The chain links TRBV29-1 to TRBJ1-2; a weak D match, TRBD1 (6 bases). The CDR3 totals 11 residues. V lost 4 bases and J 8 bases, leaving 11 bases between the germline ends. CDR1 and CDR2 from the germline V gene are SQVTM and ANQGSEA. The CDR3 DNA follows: TGCAGCGTTGCAGGGGCTGGGGGCTACACCTTC. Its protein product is CSVAGAGGYTF.

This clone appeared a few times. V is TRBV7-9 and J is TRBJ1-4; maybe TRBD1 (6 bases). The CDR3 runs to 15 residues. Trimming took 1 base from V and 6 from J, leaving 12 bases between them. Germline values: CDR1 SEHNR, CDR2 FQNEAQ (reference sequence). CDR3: CASSLVRDTYEKLFF. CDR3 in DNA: TGTGCCAGCAGCTTAGTTCGGGACACTTATGAAAAACTGTTTTTT.

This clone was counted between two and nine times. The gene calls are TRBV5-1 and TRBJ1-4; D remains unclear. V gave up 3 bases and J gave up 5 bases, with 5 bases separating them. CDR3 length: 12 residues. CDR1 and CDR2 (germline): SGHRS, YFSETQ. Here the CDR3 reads CASSYANEKLFF. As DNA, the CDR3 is TGCGCCAGCAGCTATGCGAATGAAAAACTGTTTTTT.

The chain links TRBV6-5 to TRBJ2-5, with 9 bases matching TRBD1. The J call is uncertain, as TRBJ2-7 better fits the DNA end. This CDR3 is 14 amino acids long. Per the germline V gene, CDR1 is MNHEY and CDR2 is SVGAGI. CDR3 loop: CASINPGQGSEQYF. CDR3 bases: TGTGCCAGCATCAACCCGGGACAGGGAAGCGAGCAGTACTTC.

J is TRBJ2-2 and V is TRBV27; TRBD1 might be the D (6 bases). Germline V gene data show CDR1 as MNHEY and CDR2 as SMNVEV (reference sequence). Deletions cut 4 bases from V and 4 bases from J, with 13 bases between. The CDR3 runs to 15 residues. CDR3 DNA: TGTGCCAGCAGTTACACCGGGACAAGCACCGGGGAGCTGTTTTTT. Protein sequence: CASSYTGTSTGELFF.

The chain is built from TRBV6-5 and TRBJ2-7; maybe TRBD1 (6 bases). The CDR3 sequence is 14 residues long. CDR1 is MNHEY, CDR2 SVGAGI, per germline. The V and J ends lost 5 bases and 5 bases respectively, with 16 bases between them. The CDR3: CASSRKQGFNEQYF. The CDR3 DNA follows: TGTGCCAGCAGTCGGAAACAGGGATTCAACGAGCAGTACTTC.

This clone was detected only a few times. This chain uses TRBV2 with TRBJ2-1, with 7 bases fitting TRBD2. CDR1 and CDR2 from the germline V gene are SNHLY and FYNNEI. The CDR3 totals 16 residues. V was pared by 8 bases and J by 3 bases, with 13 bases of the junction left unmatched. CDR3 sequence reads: CASPRKEGGDYNEQFF. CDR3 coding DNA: TGTGCCAGCCCCAGAAAGGAGGGAGGGGACTACAATGAGCAGTTCTTC.

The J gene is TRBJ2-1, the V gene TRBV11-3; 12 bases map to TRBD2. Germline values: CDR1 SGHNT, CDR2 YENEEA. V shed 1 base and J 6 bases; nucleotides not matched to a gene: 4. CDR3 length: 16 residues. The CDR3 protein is CASSLGLLAGGNEQFF. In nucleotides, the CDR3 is TGTGCCAGCAGCTTAGGCTTACTAGCGGGGGGCAATGAGCAGTTCTTC. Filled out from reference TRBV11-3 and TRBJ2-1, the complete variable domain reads EAGVVQSPRYKIIEKKQPVAFWCNPISGHNTLYWYLQNLGQGPELLIRYENEEAVDDSQLPKDRFSAERLKGVDSTLKIQPAELGDSAVYLCASSLGLLAGGNEQFFGPGTRLTVL.

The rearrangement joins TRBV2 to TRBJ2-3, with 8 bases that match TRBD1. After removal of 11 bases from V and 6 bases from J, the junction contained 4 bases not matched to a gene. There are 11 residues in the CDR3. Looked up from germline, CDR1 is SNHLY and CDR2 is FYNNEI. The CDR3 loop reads CALQGVDTQYF. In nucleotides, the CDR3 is TGTGCCTTACAGGGGGTGGATACGCAGTATTTT. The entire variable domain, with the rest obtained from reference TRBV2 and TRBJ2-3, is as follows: EPEVTQTPSHQVTQMGQEVILRCVPISNHLYFYWYRQILGQKVEFLVSFYNNEISEKSEIFDDQFSVERPDGSNFTLKIRSTKLEDSAMYFCALQGVDTQYFGPGTRLTVL.

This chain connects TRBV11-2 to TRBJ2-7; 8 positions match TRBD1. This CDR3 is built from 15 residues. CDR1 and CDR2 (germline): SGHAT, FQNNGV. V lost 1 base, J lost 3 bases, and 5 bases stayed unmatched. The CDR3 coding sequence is TGTGCCAGCAGCTTAGCTGGACAGGGTAGCTACGAGCAGTACTTC. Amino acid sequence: CASSLAGQGSYEQYF.

CDR3 residues: CASSLTSGFTDTQYF. Written as DNA, the CDR3 is TGTGCCAGCAGTCTCACTAGCGGGTTCACAGATACGCAGTATTTT. This sequence joins TRBV2 and TRBJ2-3, with 9 bases identical to TRBD2. In germline, CDR1 is SNHLY, CDR2 FYNNEI. V trimming: 5 bases; J trimming: 2 bases; junction bases outside the gene matches: 5. The CDR3 loop spans 15 amino acids.

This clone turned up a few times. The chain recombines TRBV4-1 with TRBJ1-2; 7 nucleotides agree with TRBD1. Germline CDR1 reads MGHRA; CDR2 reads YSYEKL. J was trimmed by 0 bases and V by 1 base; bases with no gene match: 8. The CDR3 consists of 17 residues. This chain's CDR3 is CASSQGPGQTSNYGYTF. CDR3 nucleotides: TGCGCCAGCAGCCAAGGACCGGGACAGACTTCTAACTATGGCTACACCTTC.

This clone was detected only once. CDR3 DNA sequence: TGTGCCAGCAGTGCGGACAGAGAGGAATATGGCAATCAGCCCCAGCATTTT. This codes for CASSADREEYGNQPQHF. V is TRBV2 and J is TRBJ1-5; TRBD1 is a possible D gene (6 bases). The length of the CDR3 is 17 residues. CDR1 is SNHLY and CDR2 is FYNNEI in the germline V gene. Trimming pared 4 bases from V and 2 bases from J, leaving 18 bases between. Drawing the rest from reference TRBV2 and TRBJ1-5, the complete variable domain is EPEVTQTPSHQVTQMGQEVILRCVPISNHLYFYWYRQILGQKVEFLVSFYNNEISEKSEIFDDQFSVERPDGSNFTLKIRSTKLEDSAMYFCASSADREEYGNQPQHFGDGTRLSIL.

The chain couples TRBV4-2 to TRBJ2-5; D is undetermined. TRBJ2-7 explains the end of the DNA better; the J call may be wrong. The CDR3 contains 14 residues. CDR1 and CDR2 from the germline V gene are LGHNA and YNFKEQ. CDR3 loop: CASSPLSDSYEQYF. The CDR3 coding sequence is TGTGCCAGCAGCCCACTGTCGGACTCCTACGAGCAGTACTTC.

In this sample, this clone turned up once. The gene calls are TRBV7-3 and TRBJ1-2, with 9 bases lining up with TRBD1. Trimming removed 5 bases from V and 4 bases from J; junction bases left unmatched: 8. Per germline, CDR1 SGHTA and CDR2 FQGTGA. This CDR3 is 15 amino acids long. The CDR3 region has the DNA TGTGCCAGCAGCCCCTATGGACAGGGGCCCTATGGCTACACCTTC. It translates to CASSPYGQGPYGYTF.

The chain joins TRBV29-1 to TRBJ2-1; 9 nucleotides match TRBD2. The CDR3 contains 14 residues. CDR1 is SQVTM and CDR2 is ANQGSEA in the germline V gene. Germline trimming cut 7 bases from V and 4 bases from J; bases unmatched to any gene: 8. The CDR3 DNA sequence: TGCAGCGCCCCCCATAGCGGGGGTTACAATGAGCAGTTCTTC. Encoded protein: CSAPHSGGYNEQFF.

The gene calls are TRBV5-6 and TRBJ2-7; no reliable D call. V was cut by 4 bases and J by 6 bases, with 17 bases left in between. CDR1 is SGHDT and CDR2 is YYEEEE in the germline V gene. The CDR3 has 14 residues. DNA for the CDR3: TGTGCCAGCAGCCTCGGAGTTTCTGTTGGCGAGCAGTACTTC. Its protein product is CASSLGVSVGEQYF.

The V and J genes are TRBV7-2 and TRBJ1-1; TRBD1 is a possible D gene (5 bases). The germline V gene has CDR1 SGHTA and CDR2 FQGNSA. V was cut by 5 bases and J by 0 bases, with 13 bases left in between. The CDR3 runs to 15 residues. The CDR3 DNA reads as TGTGCCAGCAGCCCAAATGACAGAATGAACACTGAAGCTTTCTTT. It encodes CASSPNDRMNTEAFF.

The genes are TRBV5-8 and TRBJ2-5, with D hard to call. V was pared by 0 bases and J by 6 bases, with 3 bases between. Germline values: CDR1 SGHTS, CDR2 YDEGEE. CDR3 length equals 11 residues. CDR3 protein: CASSLVKTQYF. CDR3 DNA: TGTGCCAGCAGCTTGGTAAAGACCCAGTACTTC.

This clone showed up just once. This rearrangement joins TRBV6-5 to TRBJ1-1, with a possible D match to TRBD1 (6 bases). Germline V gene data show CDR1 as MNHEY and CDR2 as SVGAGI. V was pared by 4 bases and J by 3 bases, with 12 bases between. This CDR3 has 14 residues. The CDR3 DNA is TGTGCCAGCAGTTCTAGGGAGGGGGACACTGAAGCTTTCTTT. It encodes CASSSREGDTEAFF.

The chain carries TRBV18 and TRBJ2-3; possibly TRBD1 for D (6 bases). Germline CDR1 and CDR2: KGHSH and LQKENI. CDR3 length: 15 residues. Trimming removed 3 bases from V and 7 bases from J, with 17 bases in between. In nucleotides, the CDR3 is TGTGCCAGCTCACCCCCGGACAGAGGAGGTTATACGCAGTATTTT. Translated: CASSPPDRGGYTQYF.

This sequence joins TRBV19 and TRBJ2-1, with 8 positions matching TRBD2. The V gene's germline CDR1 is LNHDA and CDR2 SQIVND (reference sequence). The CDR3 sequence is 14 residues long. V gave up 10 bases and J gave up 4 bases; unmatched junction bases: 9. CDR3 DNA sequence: TGTGCCACCAGTTTAGCGGGGTCGTACAATGAGCAGTTCTTC. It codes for CATSLAGSYNEQFF. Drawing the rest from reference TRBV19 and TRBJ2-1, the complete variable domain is DGGITQSPKYLFRKEGQNVTLSCEQNLNHDAMYWYRQDPGQGLRLIYYSQIVNDFQKGDIAEGYSVSREKKESFPLTVTSAQKNPTAFYLCATSLAGSYNEQFFGPGTRLTVL.

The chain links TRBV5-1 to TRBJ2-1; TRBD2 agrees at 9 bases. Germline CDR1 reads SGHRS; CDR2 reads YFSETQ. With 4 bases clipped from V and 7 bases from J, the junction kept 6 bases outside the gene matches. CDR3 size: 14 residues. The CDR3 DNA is TGCGCCAGCAGCCTAAGCGGGGGGTTTAATGAGCAGTTCTTC. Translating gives CASSLSGGFNEQFF.